Each of the 9 T cell receptor beta chains below was sequenced from the same sample in a study of cytomegalovirus exposure and HLA in healthy donors. PCR employed 60 Vbeta and 13 Jbeta primers. Here immunoSEQ multiplex PCR was the method, and the copy in TCRdb shows in-frame clones only, minus some. This table has fewer than 95,000 clones, around 80% appearing once. Sequenced material: PBMCs. These receptors all come from a man aged 18 to 30 in good health and CMV-seronegative.

This chain links TRBV6-6 with TRBJ2-6; D is uncertain. This CDR3 region has 14 residues. V lost 9 bases, J lost 0 bases, and 9 bases lay in between. Germline-derived CDR1 and CDR2 are MNHNY and SVGAGI (reference sequence). The CDR3 coding sequence is TGTGCCAGTAGAAGCAACTCTGGGGCCAACGTCCTGACTTTC. It yields the protein CASRSNSGANVLTF.

This chain links TRBV15 with TRBJ1-2; TRBD1 aligns across 8 bases. With 5 bases clipped from V and 4 bases from J, the junction kept 3 bases outside the gene matches. The CDR3 extends over 13 amino acids. Germline V gives CDR1 LNHNV, CDR2 YYDKDF (reference sequence). The CDR3 DNA reads as TGTGCCACCAGCGTCGGACAGGGCTATGGCTACACCTTC. Protein product: CATSVGQGYGYTF.

The rearrangement uses TRBV5-1 and TRBJ2-2; 8 bases match TRBD1. This CDR3 is 16 amino acids long. The V and J ends lost 2 bases and 1 base, in that order; junction bases with no gene match: 4. From germline, CDR1 is SGHRS and CDR2 YFSETQ. CDR3 sequence reads: CASSFSGQGNTGELFF. CDR3 coding DNA: TGCGCCAGCAGCTTTAGCGGACAGGGGAACACCGGGGAGCTGTTTTTT.

The rearrangement joins TRBV10-3 to TRBJ2-3; maybe TRBD1 (5 bases). The length of the CDR3 is 14 residues. Per the germline V gene, CDR1 is ENHRY and CDR2 is SYGVKD. V was trimmed by 4 bases and J by 2 bases, leaving 10 bases between them. CDR3 sequence (DNA): TGTGCCATCAGTGCAGGGATTGCCACAGATACGCAGTATTTT. As protein: CAISAGIATDTQYF.

The V call is TRBV7-6, the J call TRBJ1-2; 9 nucleotides match TRBD1. This CDR3 is built from 17 residues. The V and J ends lost 0 bases and 1 base, in that order; junction bases with no gene match: 6. Germline CDR1 SGHVS, CDR2 FNYEAQ. DNA of the CDR3: TGTGCCAGCAGCTTAGCGGACAGGGGATGGGTTAACTATGGCTACACCTTC. Protein: CASSLADRGWVNYGYTF.

The CDR3 DNA sequence: TGTGCCAGCAGCCCAGAGGGGGCTGAAGCTTTCTTT. This encodes CASSPEGAEAFF. The V gene is TRBV9, the J gene TRBJ1-1; maybe TRBD1 (6 bases). Germline CDR1 is SGDLS and CDR2 is YYNGEE. This CDR3 spans 12 amino acids. Deletions cut 4 bases from V and 6 bases from J, with 10 bases between.

This clone turned up a few times. The chain recombines TRBV5-1 with TRBJ1-3; D is unclear. The germline V and J ends were trimmed by 2 bases and 2 bases, with 8 bases remaining between them. The length of the CDR3 is 14 residues. CDR1 is SGHRS, CDR2 YFSETQ, per germline. As DNA, the CDR3 is TGCGCCAGCAGCTTTTCGCAGGCTGGAAACACCATATATTTT. This sequence encodes CASSFSQAGNTIYF.

The V and J genes are TRBV2 and TRBJ2-7; the D gene is possibly TRBD2 (5 bases). Germline CDR1 reads SNHLY; CDR2 reads FYNNEI. The CDR3 consists of 14 residues. V lost 2 bases to trimming and J lost 8 bases, with 16 bases between them. The CDR3 here is CASSELARVRKQYF. The CDR3 DNA is TGTGCCAGCAGTGAACTAGCCAGAGTACGTAAGCAGTACTTC.

This clone appeared a few times. This sample also contains other DNA sequences that code for the same CDR3. The chain recombines TRBV18 with TRBJ1-1; 8 nucleotides align to TRBD1. V gave up 6 bases and J gave up 1 base; unmatched junction bases: 4. Germline V gives CDR1 KGHSH, CDR2 LQKENI. The CDR3 has 14 amino acids. Here the CDR3 reads CASSPGTGNTEAFF. CDR3 DNA sequence: TGTGCCAGCTCCCCCGGGACAGGGAACACTGAAGCTTTCTTT.